The 13 T cell receptor beta chains reported below all come from one sample, sequenced in a study of T-cell memory formation after mild COVID-19. MiXCR, applied by TCRdb to the 5' RACE reads, yields one record per CDR3 protein. The sample has 470,000 or so distinct CDR3 sequences; roughly 20% are singletons. Material: PBMCs or a T cell subset sorted from them (not recorded which). The source is an adult woman who had mild COVID-19 (a few samples of this study predate the infection). Cell type and time point are not known.

This clonotype was counted at least ten times. The rearrangement links TRBV2 to TRBJ2-7; the match to TRBD1 covers 8 bases. V trimming: 7 bases; J trimming: 6 bases; junction bases outside the gene matches: 11. Per germline, CDR1 SNHLY and CDR2 FYNNEI. The CDR3 has 14 residues. CDR3 DNA sequence: TGTGCCAGCACGAGGACAGGGACCAATCGCGAGCAGTACTTC. It specifies CASTRTGTNREQYF.

This chain joins TRBV4-1 and TRBJ1-1; perhaps TRBD1 as D (6 bases). CDR3 length equals 14 residues. Germline V gene lookup returns CDR1 MGHRA and CDR2 YSYEKL. The V and J ends lost 3 bases and 2 bases respectively, with 10 bases between them. CDR3 region: CASSQRQDNTEAFF. In nucleotides, the CDR3 is TGCGCCAGCAGCCAGAGACAGGATAACACTGAAGCTTTCTTT.

This clonotype appeared many times. The gene calls are TRBV5-1 and TRBJ2-1; possible D gene TRBD1, 5 bases. CDR3 size: 13 residues. The germline gives CDR1 SGHRS, CDR2 YFSETQ. Trimming took off 3 bases at V and 7 bases at J, with 11 bases between the two ends. CDR3 in DNA: TGCGCCAGCAGCTCCGAGCCAGGGAATGAGCAGTTCTTC. Translation gives CASSSEPGNEQFF.

The rearrangement links TRBV7-9 to TRBJ2-7; TRBD2 agrees at 7 bases. This CDR3 is built from 13 residues. CDR1 SEHNR and CDR2 FQNEAQ come from the germline V gene (reference sequence). V shed 3 bases, J shed 5 bases, and the junction held 4 bases outside the gene matches. The CDR3, as DNA: TGTGCCAGCAGCTTCCTAGCGGAGGACGAGCAGTACTTC. Its translation: CASSFLAEDEQYF.

Ten or more counts support this clonotype. The V call is TRBV2, the J call TRBJ1-5, with a weak D call TRBD1 (5 bases). The V gene's germline CDR1 is SNHLY and CDR2 FYNNEI. This CDR3 has 13 amino acids. Trimming removed 4 bases at V and 5 bases at J, with 9 bases between. The DNA for the CDR3 is TGTGCCAGCAGTGGTACAGGAGATCAGCCCCAGCATTTT. It specifies CASSGTGDQPQHF. The full variable domain, completed using reference TRBV2 and TRBJ1-5, is EPEVTQTPSHQVTQMGQEVILRCVPISNHLYFYWYRQILGQKVEFLVSFYNNEISEKSEIFDDQFSVERPDGSNFTLKIRSTKLEDSAMYFCASSGTGDQPQHFGDGTRLSIL.

The chain joins TRBV4-2 to TRBJ1-4, with TRBD1 as a possible D gene (5 bases). The germline V and J ends were trimmed by 1 base and 8 bases, with 17 bases remaining between them. The CDR3 length is 16 residues. Germline lookup yields CDR1 LGHNA and CDR2 YNFKEQ. This CDR3 reads CASSQGQRGTSEKLFF. DNA for the CDR3: TGTGCCAGCAGCCAAGGTCAAAGGGGTACTTCCGAAAAACTGTTTTTT.

The J gene is TRBJ1-2, the V gene TRBV5-1; D is uncertain. Germline V gives CDR1 SGHRS, CDR2 YFSETQ. There are 14 residues in the CDR3. V lost 0 bases and J lost 2, with 8 bases in between. CDR3 in amino acids: CASSLEARNYGYTF. CDR3 bases: TGCGCCAGCAGCTTGGAAGCAAGAAACTATGGCTACACCTTC.

This clonotype was detected a few times. The chain joins TRBV30 to TRBJ2-1, with 8 positions matching TRBD2. Germline loops: CDR1 GTSNPN, CDR2 SVGIG (reference sequence). Trimming took 2 bases from V and 4 from J; bases not matched to a gene: 4. This CDR3 is 14 amino acids long. CDR3 coding DNA: TGTGCCTGGAGTCGGGAGGGGGTGTACAATGAGCAGTTCTTC. This gives the protein CAWSREGVYNEQFF.

The chain has TRBV29-1 and TRBJ2-5; TRBD1 aligns across 8 bases. This CDR3 is built from 14 residues. Trimming at V came to 7 bases and at J to 1 base, leaving 8 bases not matched to a gene. The germline CDR1 and CDR2 sequences are SQVTM and ANQGSEA. In DNA, the CDR3 is TGCAGCGCCCGGAGGGGACAGGCCCAAGAGACCCAGTACTTC. Its translation is CSARRGQAQETQYF.

This clonotype came up a few times. The genes are TRBV27 and TRBJ2-7; D is possibly TRBD1 (5 bases). Germline CDR1 and CDR2: MNHEY and SMNVEV (reference sequence). This CDR3 spans 10 amino acids. Trimming removed 9 bases from V and 5 bases from J, with 8 bases in between. DNA for the CDR3: TGTGCCAGTGGGGCGGACGAGCAGTACTTC. Its protein product is CASGADEQYF.

The chain joins TRBV15 to TRBJ2-5, with D possibly TRBD2 on 6 matching bases. From germline, CDR1 is LNHNV and CDR2 YYDKDF (reference sequence). The CDR3 length is 14 residues. V lost 0 bases, J lost 5 bases, and 10 bases lay in between. CDR3 sequence reads: CATSRDPGEETQYF. The CDR3 DNA follows: TGTGCCACCAGCAGAGATCCGGGGGAGGAGACCCAGTACTTC.

The chain joins TRBV5-1 to TRBJ1-1; D gene unclear. The V gene lost 2 bases and the J gene lost 7 bases, with 12 bases spanning the gap. Germline lookup yields CDR1 SGHRS and CDR2 YFSETQ. The CDR3 sequence is 13 residues long. DNA for the CDR3: TGCGCCAGCAGCTTCCACGGGAAGGATGAAGCTTTCTTT. As protein: CASSFHGKDEAFF.

This clonotype came up many times. The chain uses TRBV11-2 and TRBJ2-2; D gene ambiguous. The ends were cut back, 5 bases at V and 1 base at J, with 5 bases in the middle. Germline CDR1 is SGHAT and CDR2 is FQNNGV. This CDR3 is built from 13 residues. The CDR3, as DNA: TGTGCCAGCAGCCGACTGAACACCGGGGAGCTGTTTTTT. Protein sequence: CASSRLNTGELFF. The full variable domain, completed using reference TRBV11-2 and TRBJ2-2, is EAGVAQSPRYKIIEKRQSVAFWCNPISGHATLYWYQQILGQGPKLLIQFQNNGVVDDSQLPKDRFSAERLKGVDSTLKIQPAKLEDSAVYLCASSRLNTGELFFGEGSRLTVL.